The T cell receptor beta chain under discussion was sequenced for a study of blood T cell repertoires in COVID-19. Background on the study: Researchers got acute and convalescent COVID-19 samples from the United States, Italy and Spain. The cDNA or gDNA used as material had been derived from T cells, B-cell-depleted T cells, or PBMCs.

Trimming pared 5 bases from V and 1 base from J, leaving 11 bases between. This CDR3 has 14 residues. Germline lookup yields CDR1 MNHEY and CDR2 SVGAGI. How the authors handled the data: Counts of nucleated cells, estimated from reference gene primer amplification, were obtained. Profiled with immunoSEQ multiplex PCR; TCRdb holds only in-frame clones, not every one. V, J and clone size were drawn from that table, and D and trimming were deduced from the DNA. The sample has just over 650,000 clones; around 90% are singletons. What was sequenced was peripheral blood. This clonotype originated in a woman between 18 and 29 years old with acute or convalescent COVID-19. V usage is TRBV6-5 and J usage is TRBJ1-2; D possibly corresponds to TRBD1 (5 bases). CDR3 nucleotide sequence: TGTGCCAGCAGTACCCCCGGGGGTAACTATGGCTACACCTTC. Its protein product is CASSTPGGNYGYTF.